This T cell receptor (beta chain) came from a study of T cells in Graves' hyperthyroidism and ophthalmopathy. After removal of 6 bases from V and 7 bases from J, the junction contained 5 bases not matched to a gene. The CDR3 totals 15 residues. Looked up from germline, CDR1 is MNHEY and CDR2 is SMNVEV (reference sequence). TCR beta CDR3 regions were amplified from RNA. The HTBI primer set drove a first-round RT-PCR of the TCR CDR3. TCRdb processed the multiplex PCR reads anew with MiXCR; each CDR3 protein has one entry. The table includes 550,000 to 650,000 distinct CDR3 sequences, 11% to 15% detected once. This clonotype turned up a few times. Hyperthyroidism had been newly diagnosed in patients aged 18 to 65, and its duration was under 2 months. The study left out patients who had uncontrolled infection, other autoimmune disease, pregnancy or lactation.

J is TRBJ1-6 and V is TRBV27, with 11 bases that match TRBD1. The origin of this receptor is a woman aged 40 to 50 with Graves' hyperthyroidism. Input material: blood. DNA of the CDR3: TGTGCCAGCAGCGGACAGGGGGCACAAAATTCACCCCTCCACTTT. As protein: CASSGQGAQNSPLHF.